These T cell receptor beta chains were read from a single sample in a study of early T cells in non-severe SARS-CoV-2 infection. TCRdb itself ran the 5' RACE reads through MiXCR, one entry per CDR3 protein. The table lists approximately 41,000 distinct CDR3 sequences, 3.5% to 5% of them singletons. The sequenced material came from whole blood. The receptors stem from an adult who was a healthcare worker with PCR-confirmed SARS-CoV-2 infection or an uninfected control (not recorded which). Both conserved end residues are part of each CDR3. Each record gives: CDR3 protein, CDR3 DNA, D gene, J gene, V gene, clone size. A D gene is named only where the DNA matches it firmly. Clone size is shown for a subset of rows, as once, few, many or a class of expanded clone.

CASSRNRATDTQYF | TGTGCCAGCAGCCGGAACAGGGCCACAGATACGCAGTATTTT | . | TRBJ2-3 | TRBV3-1 | few
CSARSGLSGELFF | TGCAGTGCTCGCTCGGGGCTTTCCGGGGAGCTGTTTTTT | . | TRBJ2-2 | TRBV20-1 | many
CASNRLAGGTDTQYF | TGTGCCAGCAACCGACTAGCGGGGGGCACAGATACGCAGTATTTT | TRBD2 | TRBJ2-3 | TRBV12-3/TRBV12-4 | few
CASSSLAGGNEQFF | TGTGCCAGCAGCTCCCTAGCGGGGGGGAATGAGCAGTTCTTC | TRBD2 | TRBJ2-1 | TRBV12-3/TRBV12-4 | .
CSVVWNTEAFF | TGCAGCGTTGTGTGGAACACTGAAGCTTTCTTT | . | TRBJ1-1 | TRBV29-1 | few
CASSPSGGANTGELFF | TGTGCCAGCTCACCTTCAGGGGGCGCGAACACCGGGGAGCTGTTTTTT | TRBD1 | TRBJ2-2 | TRBV18 | many
CAPRNGGLAGGLNEQFF | TGTGCCCCCCGAAACGGGGGACTAGCGGGGGGCCTCAATGAGCAGTTCTTC | TRBD2 | TRBJ2-1 | TRBV27 | few
CASSFGNHNEQFF | TGTGCCAGCAGTTTTGGAAACCACAATGAGCAGTTCTTC | . | TRBJ2-1 | TRBV12-3/TRBV12-4 | many
CAWRPSRGEQFF | TGTGCCTGGAGGCCCTCTCGGGGGGAGCAGTTCTTC | . | TRBJ2-1 | TRBV30 | many
CASSEINEQFF | TGTGCCAGCAGTGAAATCAATGAGCAGTTCTTC | . | TRBJ2-1 | TRBV6-1 | many
CASDPREESPGNTIYF | TGTGCCAGCGATCCAAGGGAGGAGAGCCCTGGAAACACCATATATTTT | . | TRBJ1-3 | TRBV7-9 | many
CASSFKPNSIQYF | TGTGCCAGCAGCTTTAAACCGAACTCCATTCAGTACTTC | . | TRBJ2-4 | TRBV7-3 | .
CASSPAGQENSPLHF | TGCGCCAGCAGCCCAGCGGGACAGGAGAATTCACCCCTCCACTTT | TRBD1 | TRBJ1-6 | TRBV5-1 | few
CSVDTGGGYGYTF | TGCAGCGTTGACACAGGGGGAGGGTATGGCTACACCTTC | TRBD1 | TRBJ1-2 | TRBV29-1 | many
CASSNGQGVTEAFF | TGTGCCAGCAGCAACGGACAGGGGGTAACTGAAGCTTTCTTT | TRBD1 | TRBJ1-1 | TRBV7-9 | many
CASSSGQGGNIQYF | TGCGCCAGCAGCTCTGGACAGGGGGGAAACATTCAGTACTTC | TRBD1 | TRBJ2-4 | TRBV5-1 | many
CASRPGGQEETQYF | TGTGCCAGCAGGCCGGGGGGGCAGGAAGAGACCCAGTACTTC | TRBD2 | TRBJ2-5 | TRBV6-6 | .
CSARQNSGNTIYF | TGCAGCGCTCGACAGAACTCTGGAAACACCATATATTTT | . | TRBJ1-3 | TRBV29-1 | many
CSAPPSGGASDTQYF | TGCAGTGCACCCCCTAGCGGGGGGGCTTCGGATACGCAGTATTTT | TRBD2 | TRBJ2-3 | TRBV20-1 | .
CASSDRERSPLHF | TGTGCCAGCAGTGACAGGGAAAGGTCACCCCTCCACTTT | TRBD1 | TRBJ1-6 | TRBV6-5 | many
CSASLYNEQFF | TGCAGTGCTAGCCTCTACAATGAGCAGTTCTTC | . | TRBJ2-1 | TRBV20-1 | medium-sized
CSARDLRGPSTDTQYF | TGCAGTGCTAGAGATTTACGGGGGCCGAGCACAGATACGCAGTATTTT | . | TRBJ2-3 | TRBV20-1 | many
CASSLLAGTSYEQYF | TGTGCCAGCAGTCTTCTAGCGGGGACTTCCTACGAGCAGTACTTC | TRBD2 | TRBJ2-7 | TRBV12-3/TRBV12-4 | few
CASSLAVTYEQYF | TGTGCCAGCAGCTTGGCCGTAACCTACGAGCAGTACTTC | . | TRBJ2-7 | TRBV5-6 | .
CAISEWGYEQYF | TGTGCCATCAGTGAGTGGGGGTACGAGCAGTACTTC | . | TRBJ2-7 | TRBV10-3 | medium-sized
CASSLTSGVIGELFF | TGTGCCAGCAGTCTGACTAGCGGGGTAATCGGGGAGCTGTTTTTT | TRBD2 | TRBJ2-2 | TRBV12-3/TRBV12-4 | many
CASSGSIVPGELFF | TGTGCCAGCAGTGGCTCTATTGTCCCCGGGGAGCTGTTTTTT | . | TRBJ2-2 | TRBV2 | many
CASSLEPGDTQYF | TGTGCCAGCAGCTTGGAACCGGGAGATACGCAGTATTTT | . | TRBJ2-3 | TRBV5-4 | many
CASSFIIGQADTQYF | TGTGCCAGCAGCTTTATTATTGGCCAGGCAGATACGCAGTATTTT | . | TRBJ2-3 | TRBV7-2 | many
CSAGLAAYNEQFF | TGCAGCGCGGGACTAGCGGCCTACAATGAGCAGTTCTTC | TRBD2 | TRBJ2-1 | TRBV29-1 | .
CSARSSGTADEKLFF | TGCAGTGCTAGGTCATCTGGCACCGCAGATGAAAAACTGTTTTTT | . | TRBJ1-4 | TRBV20-1 | many
CASSHGSGVMGDTQYF | TGTGCCAGCAGCCACGGAAGCGGGGTTATGGGGGATACGCAGTATTTT | TRBD2 | TRBJ2-3 | TRBV3-1 | many
CASSSPLYGYTF | TGTGCCAGCAGCTCACCTCTCTATGGCTACACCTTC | . | TRBJ1-2 | TRBV11-1 | many
CASSLSGETQYF | TGTGCCAGCAGTTTGAGCGGGGAGACCCAGTACTTC | . | TRBJ2-5 | TRBV7-2 | many
CASTPTGRYNSPLHF | TGTGCCAGTACTCCGACAGGACGCTATAATTCACCCCTCCACTTT | . | TRBJ1-6 | TRBV19 | many
CASRGTPEKLFF | TGCGCCAGCCGCGGGACACCAGAAAAACTGTTTTTT | . | TRBJ1-4 | TRBV5-1 | few
CSAGRQNYGYTF | TGCAGTGCTGGGCGGCAGAACTATGGCTACACCTTC | . | TRBJ1-2 | TRBV20-1 | many